This is a list of T cell receptor beta chains from one sample in a study of blood T cell repertoires in COVID-19. Profiled with immunoSEQ multiplex PCR; TCRdb holds only in-frame clones, not every one. Here the sample spans over 600,000 clones, about 90% being singletons. Specimen: peripheral blood. All receptors come from a woman aged 18-29 years with acute or convalescent COVID-19. Both conserved end residues are part of each CDR3. A D gene is named only where the DNA matches it firmly. The size of a clone is reported for some rows only, either as once, few or many, or as a class for expanded clones.

v_gene	abundance	j_gene	d_gene	CDR3nt	CDR3aa
TRBV19	NA	TRBJ1-2	NA	TGTGCCAGTAGTCAGCCGGGGAACTATGGCTACACCTTC	CASSQPGNYGYTF
TRBV7-9	NA	TRBJ2-4	NA	TGTGCCAGCAGAAGAGGGGGTTACGACGATAAAAACATTCAGTACTTC	CASRRGGYDDKNIQYF
TRBV7-9	NA	TRBJ1-4	NA	TGTGCCAGCAGCCCCAGGGTGGGGGGTGAAAAACTGTTTTTT	CASSPRVGGEKLFF
TRBV9	NA	TRBJ2-7	NA	TGTGCCAGCAGCGTAGGATCGGGCTCCTACGAGCAGTACTTC	CASSVGSGSYEQYF
TRBV19	NA	TRBJ1-5	NA	TGTGCCAGTAGTATCCCCCGGTTCAGCAATCAGCCCCAGCATTTT	CASSIPRFSNQPQHF
TRBV5-1	NA	TRBJ2-2	TRBD2	TGCGCCAGCAGCACCGCGACTAGCGGGGGGACCGGGGAGCTGTTTTTT	CASSTATSGGTGELFF
TRBV27	NA	TRBJ2-2	NA	TGTGCCAGCAGTTTGTACGGGAACACCGGGGAGCTGTTTTTT	CASSLYGNTGELFF
TRBV3-1/TRBV3-2	NA	TRBJ1-2	NA	TGTGCCAGCAGCCAAGTTCGAGGGTTTATGTACGGGCATGGCTACACCTTC	CASSQVRGFMYGHGYTF
TRBV2	NA	TRBJ2-2	TRBD1	TGTGCCAGCAGTGACCCTTTCCCCGGGACAGTGAACACCGGGGAGCTGTTTTTT	CASSDPFPGTVNTGELFF
TRBV19	NA	TRBJ1-5	NA	TGTGCCAGTATGGGGCGGATTCAGCCCCAGCATTTT	CASMGRIQPQHF
TRBV3-1/TRBV3-2	NA	TRBJ1-1	NA	TGTGCCAGCAGCCAAGTGCACACGGGGAGCACTGAAGCTTTCTTT	CASSQVHTGSTEAFF
TRBV6-4	few	TRBJ2-3	TRBD2	TGTGCCAGCAGTGACTCCGGGACTAGCGGAACAGATACGCAGTATTTT	CASSDSGTSGTDTQYF
TRBV7-2	NA	TRBJ1-2	TRBD1	TGTGCCAGCAGAATCTTGGCGGACAGGGGGCGCCCCCACTATGGCTACACCTTC	CASRILADRGRPHYGYTF
TRBV9	NA	TRBJ2-7	NA	TGTGCCAGCAGCCCCCAAGAGAACTACGAGCAGTACTTC	CASSPQENYEQYF
TRBV5-6	NA	TRBJ2-2	NA	TGTGCCAGCAGGCGATGGGGCCGGGCCGGGGAGCTGTTTTTT	CASRRWGRAGELFF
TRBV7-9	NA	TRBJ1-2	TRBD1	TGTGCCAGCAGACGGGACAGCTATGGCTACACCTTC	CASRRDSYGYTF
TRBV7-2	NA	TRBJ2-7	NA	TGTGCCAGCAGCTTAAGAGGGGACTGGGGTCTCTACGAGCAGTACTTC	CASSLRGDWGLYEQYF
TRBV11-2	NA	TRBJ1-1	NA	TGTGCCAGCAGCTTAGGCTACCCGAGACATGAAGCTTTCTTT	CASSLGYPRHEAFF
TRBV29-1	NA	TRBJ2-7	NA	TGCAGCGTTGAAGATCCAGAGGCCGGACTGAGGAGCCACGAGCAGTACTTC	CSVEDPEAGLRSHEQYF
TRBV28	NA	TRBJ1-5	NA	TGTGCCAGCAGACTGGGCCGGGATAGCAATCAGCCCCAGCATTTT	CASRLGRDSNQPQHF
TRBV6-6	NA	TRBJ1-3	NA	TGTGCCAGCAGTCCGGGATCAACCATAAGAGGAAACACCATATATTTT	CASSPGSTIRGNTIYF
TRBV7-2	NA	TRBJ1-3	NA	TGTGCCAGCAGCTTAGGGGGAGGGATAGGAAACACCATATATTTT	CASSLGGGIGNTIYF
TRBV4-3	NA	TRBJ2-3	TRBD2	TGCGCCAGCAGCCAAGATCTTGGCCAGCGGGGGGGTTTTGATACGCAGTATTTT	CASSQDLGQRGGFDTQYF
TRBV5-6	NA	TRBJ1-1	NA	TGTGCCAGCAGCTTGGCGGGGTGGGGGAACACTGAAGCTTTCTTT	CASSLAGWGNTEAFF
TRBV5-6	NA	TRBJ1-2	TRBD1	TGTGCCAGCAGCACACAGGGGGACTATGGCTACACCTTC	CASSTQGDYGYTF
TRBV7-2	NA	TRBJ1-2	NA	TGTGCCAGCGGACCCTTATCATTGACAGGTGACTATGGCTACACCTTC	CASGPLSLTGDYGYTF
TRBV6-1	NA	TRBJ1-5	NA	TGTGCCAGCAGTGAAGGCCGTCGAGGACAGCCCCAGCATTTT	CASSEGRRGQPQHF
TRBV10-3	NA	TRBJ1-1	NA	TGTGCCATCAGTGTAAGGGAGGGGACTGAAGCTTTCTTT	CAISVREGTEAFF
TRBV7-3	NA	TRBJ1-1	NA	TGTGCCAGCAGCTCACCCCGACAGGAATACACTGAAGCTTTCTTT	CASSSPRQEYTEAFF
TRBV7-2	NA	TRBJ1-2	NA	TGTGCCAGCAGCTTAGGAGGCCTAGTCTCATATGGCTACACCTTC	CASSLGGLVSYGYTF
TRBV3-1/TRBV3-2	once	TRBJ2-7	TRBD2	TGTGCCAGCAGCTCAAGGCCGGCTAGCGGGGCCGAGCAGTACTTC	CASSSRPASGAEQYF
TRBV5-4	NA	TRBJ1-1	NA	TGTGCCAGCAGCTTGGGTCTTAAGAACACTGAAGCTTTCTTT	CASSLGLKNTEAFF
TRBV19	NA	TRBJ1-2	NA	TGTGCCACCCGAACAGGGCTTCTAAGGGGGGGCTACACCTTC	CATRTGLLRGGYTF
TRBV14	NA	TRBJ2-1	NA	TGTGCCAGCAGCCACGGAGTTGAGCAGTTCTTC	CASSHGVEQFF
TRBV27	NA	TRBJ2-7	TRBD2	TGTGCCAGCTGTCGCCGGGGGGAAACCTACGAGCAGTACTTC	CASCRRGETYEQYF
TRBV6-2/TRBV6-3	once	TRBJ1-5	NA	TGTGCCAGCAGCCTCCGCGAGGGTACAAATCAGCCCCAGCATTTT	CASSLREGTNQPQHF
TRBV9	NA	TRBJ2-5	TRBD2	TGTGCCAGCACTAGCGGGGTACAAGAGACCCAGTACTTC	CASTSGVQETQYF
TRBV5-1	NA	TRBJ1-3	TRBD1	TGCGCCAGCAGCTTAATGGGACAGTCTGGAAACACCATATATTTT	CASSLMGQSGNTIYF
TRBV6-5	NA	TRBJ2-7	NA	TGTGCCACCAGGCGAGGTGGCCATGGGGAGCAGTACTTC	CATRRGGHGEQYF
TRBV27	few	TRBJ1-6	NA	TGTGCCAGCAGTGGGGGGGAGGTCTCACCCCTCCACTTT	CASSGGEVSPLHF
TRBV7-9	NA	TRBJ2-5	NA	TGTGCCAGCAGCGAGGACTGGGGAGAGACCCAGTACTTC	CASSEDWGETQYF
TRBV6-5	NA	TRBJ1-1	NA	TGTGCCAGCAGTTTAAATGGGGGAGGAAACACTGAAGCTTTCTTT	CASSLNGGGNTEAFF
TRBV5-4	NA	TRBJ1-2	NA	TGTGCCAGCAGCCTTCATGGGGGGGGCCCCTATGGCTACACCTTC	CASSLHGGGPYGYTF
TRBV2	NA	TRBJ1-2	NA	TGTGCCAGCAGAGAGGACAGAGACTATGGCTACACCTTC	CASREDRDYGYTF
TRBV9	NA	TRBJ1-1	NA	TGTGCCAGCAGCGCGTCCTGGGAGGGAAGTTACACTGAAGCTTTCTTT	CASSASWEGSYTEAFF
TRBV3-1/TRBV3-2	NA	TRBJ1-3	NA	TGTGCCAGCCTAGGACCTTTGAGGCGGGGAAACTCTGGAAACACCATATATTTT	CASLGPLRRGNSGNTIYF